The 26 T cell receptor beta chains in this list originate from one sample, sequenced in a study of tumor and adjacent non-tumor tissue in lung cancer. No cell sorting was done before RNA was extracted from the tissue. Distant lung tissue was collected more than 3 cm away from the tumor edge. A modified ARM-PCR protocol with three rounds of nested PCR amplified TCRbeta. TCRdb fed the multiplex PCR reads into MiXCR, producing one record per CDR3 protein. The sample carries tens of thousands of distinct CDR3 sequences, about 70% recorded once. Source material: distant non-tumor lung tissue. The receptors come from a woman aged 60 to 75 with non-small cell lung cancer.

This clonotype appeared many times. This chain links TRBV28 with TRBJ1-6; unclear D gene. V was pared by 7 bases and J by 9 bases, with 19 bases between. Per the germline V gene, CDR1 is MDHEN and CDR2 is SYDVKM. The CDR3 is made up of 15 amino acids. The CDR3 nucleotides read TGTGCCAGCATGACGAGAGACGGTCGGCCTTCACCCCTCCACTTT. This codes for CASMTRDGRPSPLHF.

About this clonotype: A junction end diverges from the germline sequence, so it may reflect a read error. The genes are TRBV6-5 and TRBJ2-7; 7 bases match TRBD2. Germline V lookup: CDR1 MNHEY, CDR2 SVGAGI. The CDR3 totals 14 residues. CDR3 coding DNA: TGTCCCAGCAGTCTCCTCAGCGGGGACGGCGAGCAGTACTTC. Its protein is CPSSLLSGDGEQYF.

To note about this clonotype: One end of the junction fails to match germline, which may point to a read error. DNA for the CDR3: TGTGCCAGCAGTGGCGACAGGAACACCGGGGAGCCGTTATTT. The encoded protein is CASSGDRNTGEPLF. The chain links TRBV6-5 to TRBJ2-2; D may be TRBD1 (6 bases). Germline CDR1 and CDR2: MNHEY and SVGAGI. The CDR3 extends over 14 amino acids.

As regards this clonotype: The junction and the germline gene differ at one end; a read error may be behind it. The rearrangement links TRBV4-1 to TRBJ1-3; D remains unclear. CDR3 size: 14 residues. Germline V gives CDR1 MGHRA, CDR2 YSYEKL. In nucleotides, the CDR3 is TGCGCCAGCAGCCCCCAGGTAATTGGTAACACCATATATTTC. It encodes CASSPQVIGNTIYF.

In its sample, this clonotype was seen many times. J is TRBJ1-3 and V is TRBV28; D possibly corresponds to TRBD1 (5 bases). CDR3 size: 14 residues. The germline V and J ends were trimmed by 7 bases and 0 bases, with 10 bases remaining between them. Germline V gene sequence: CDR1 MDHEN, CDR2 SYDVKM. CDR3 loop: CASTAGISGNTIYF. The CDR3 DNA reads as TGTGCCAGCACCGCAGGGATCTCTGGAAACACCATATATTTT.

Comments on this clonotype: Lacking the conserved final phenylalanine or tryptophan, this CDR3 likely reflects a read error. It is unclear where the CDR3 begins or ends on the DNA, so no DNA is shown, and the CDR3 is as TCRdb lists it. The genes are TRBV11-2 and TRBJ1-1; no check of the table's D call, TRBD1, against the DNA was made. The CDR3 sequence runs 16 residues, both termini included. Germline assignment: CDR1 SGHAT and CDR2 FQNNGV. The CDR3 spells CTSRSGDRGMNTEALS.

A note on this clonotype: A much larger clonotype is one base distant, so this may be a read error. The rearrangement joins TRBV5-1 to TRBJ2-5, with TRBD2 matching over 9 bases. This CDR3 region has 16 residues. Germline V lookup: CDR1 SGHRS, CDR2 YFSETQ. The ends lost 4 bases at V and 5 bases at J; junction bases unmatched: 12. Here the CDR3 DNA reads TGCGCCAGCAGCCAGACTAGCGGAACATCCGGGGAGACCCAGTACTTC. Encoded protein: CASSQTSGTSGETQYF.

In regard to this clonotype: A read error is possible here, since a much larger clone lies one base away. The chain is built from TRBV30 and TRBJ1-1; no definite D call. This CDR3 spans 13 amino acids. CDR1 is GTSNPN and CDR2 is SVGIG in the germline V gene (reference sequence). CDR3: CGWSVSRLDEAFF. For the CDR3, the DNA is TGTGGCTGGAGTGTATCGAGACTAGATGAAGCTTTCTTT.

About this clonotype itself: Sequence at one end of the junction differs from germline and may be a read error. The CDR3 DNA is TGTGCCAGCACGGCGGAGTATAATTCACCCCTCAACTTT. Its protein is CASTAEYNSPLNF. The chain combines TRBV30 with TRBJ1-6, with D uncertain. Germline CDR1 reads GTSNPN; CDR2 reads SVGIG (reference sequence). This CDR3 contains 13 residues.

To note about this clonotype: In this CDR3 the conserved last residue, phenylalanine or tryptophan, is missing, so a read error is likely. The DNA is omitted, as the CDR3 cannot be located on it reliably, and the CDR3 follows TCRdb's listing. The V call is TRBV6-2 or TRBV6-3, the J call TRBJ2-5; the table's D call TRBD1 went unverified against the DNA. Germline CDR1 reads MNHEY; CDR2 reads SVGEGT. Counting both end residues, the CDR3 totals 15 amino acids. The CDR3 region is CASSYGRGEVETQYL.

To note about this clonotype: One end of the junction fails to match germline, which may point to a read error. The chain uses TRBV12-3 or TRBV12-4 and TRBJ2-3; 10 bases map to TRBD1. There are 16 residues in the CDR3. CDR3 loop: CTSNSTGTGATDTQYF. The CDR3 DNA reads TGTACCAGCAATTCAACAGGGACAGGGGCGACAGATACGCAGTATTTT.

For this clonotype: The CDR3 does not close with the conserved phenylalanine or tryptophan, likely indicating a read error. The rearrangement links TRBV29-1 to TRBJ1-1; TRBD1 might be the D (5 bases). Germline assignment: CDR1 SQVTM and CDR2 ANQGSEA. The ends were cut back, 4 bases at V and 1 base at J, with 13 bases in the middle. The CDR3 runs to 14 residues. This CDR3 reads CSVVEGAGNTEAFL. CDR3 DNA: TGCAGCGTTGTGGAAGGGGCGGGGAACACTGAAGCTTTCTTA.

In DNA form, the CDR3 reads TGCAGTGCTAGGGTCTCCTCCCAGGCCCAGTACTTC. It is translated as CSARVSSQAQYF. The chain recombines TRBV20-1 with TRBJ2-5; D gene uncertain. The CDR3 covers 12 residues. Deletions cut 3 bases from V and 9 bases from J, with 14 bases between. CDR1 and CDR2 from the germline V gene are DFQATT and SNEGSKA (reference sequence).

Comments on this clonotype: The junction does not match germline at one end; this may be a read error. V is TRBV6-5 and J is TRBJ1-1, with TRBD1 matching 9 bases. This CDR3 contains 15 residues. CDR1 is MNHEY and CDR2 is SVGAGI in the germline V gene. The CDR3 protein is CASRDTGGWNTEAFF. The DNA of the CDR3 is TGTGCTAGCAGGGATACAGGGGGCTGGAACACTGAAGCATTCTTT.

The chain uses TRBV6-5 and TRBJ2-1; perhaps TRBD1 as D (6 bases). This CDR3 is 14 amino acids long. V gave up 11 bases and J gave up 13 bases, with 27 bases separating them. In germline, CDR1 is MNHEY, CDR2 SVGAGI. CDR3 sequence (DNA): TGTGCCTACAGGAGACAGGCTAAGGGTGGTGAACAGTTCTTC. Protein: CAYRRQAKGGEQFF.

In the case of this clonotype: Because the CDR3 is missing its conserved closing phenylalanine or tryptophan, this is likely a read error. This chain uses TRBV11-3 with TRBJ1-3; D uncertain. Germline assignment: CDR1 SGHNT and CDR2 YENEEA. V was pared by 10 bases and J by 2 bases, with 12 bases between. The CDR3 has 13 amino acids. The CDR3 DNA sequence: TGTGCCACCCGAGAGGACCCTGGAAACACCATATATTCT. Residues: CATREDPGNTIYS.

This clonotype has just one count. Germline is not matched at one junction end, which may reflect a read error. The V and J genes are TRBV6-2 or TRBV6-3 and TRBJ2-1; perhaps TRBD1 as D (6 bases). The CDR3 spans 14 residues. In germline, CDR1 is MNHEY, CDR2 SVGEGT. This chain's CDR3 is CASTGTWGNNERFF. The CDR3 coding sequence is TGTGCCAGCACCGGGACATGGGGAAATAATGAGCGGTTCTTC.

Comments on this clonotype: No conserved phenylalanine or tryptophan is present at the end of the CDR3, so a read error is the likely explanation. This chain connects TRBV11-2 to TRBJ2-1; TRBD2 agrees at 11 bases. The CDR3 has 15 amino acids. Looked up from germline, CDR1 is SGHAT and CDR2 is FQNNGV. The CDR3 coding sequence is TGTGCCAGCAGCTTAGTTAGCGGGGGGGTAAATGGGCAGTTCCTA. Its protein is CASSLVSGGVNGQFL.

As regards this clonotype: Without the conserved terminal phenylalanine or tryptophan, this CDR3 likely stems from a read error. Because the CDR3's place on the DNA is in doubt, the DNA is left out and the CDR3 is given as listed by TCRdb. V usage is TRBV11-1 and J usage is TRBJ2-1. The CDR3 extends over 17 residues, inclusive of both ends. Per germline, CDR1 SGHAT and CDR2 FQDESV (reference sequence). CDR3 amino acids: CASSRCFAASSYNEQSS.

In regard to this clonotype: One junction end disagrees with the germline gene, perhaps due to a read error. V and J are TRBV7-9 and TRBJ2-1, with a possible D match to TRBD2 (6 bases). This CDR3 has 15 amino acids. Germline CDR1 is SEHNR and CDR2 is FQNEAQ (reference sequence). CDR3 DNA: TGTGTCAGCAACCCCAATTTGCGGGGCCGCAATGAGCAGTTCTTC. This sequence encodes CVSNPNLRGRNEQFF.

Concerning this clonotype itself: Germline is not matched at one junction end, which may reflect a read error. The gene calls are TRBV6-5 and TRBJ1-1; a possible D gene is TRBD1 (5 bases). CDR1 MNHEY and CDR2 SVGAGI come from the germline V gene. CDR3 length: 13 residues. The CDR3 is CASSYWGNTKAFF. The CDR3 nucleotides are TGTGCCAGCAGTTACTGGGGGAACACTAAAGCTTTCTTT.

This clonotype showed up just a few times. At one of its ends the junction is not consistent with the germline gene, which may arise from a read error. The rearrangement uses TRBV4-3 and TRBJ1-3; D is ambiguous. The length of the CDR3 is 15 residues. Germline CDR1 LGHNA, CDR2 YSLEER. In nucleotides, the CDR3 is TGTGCCAGCAGCCAAGTATGGGGTTCCGGAAACACCATATATTTT. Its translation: CASSQVWGSGNTIYF.

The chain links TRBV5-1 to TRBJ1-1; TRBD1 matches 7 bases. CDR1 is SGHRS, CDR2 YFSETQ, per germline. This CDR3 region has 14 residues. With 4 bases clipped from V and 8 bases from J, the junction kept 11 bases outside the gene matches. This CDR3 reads CASSLNPPTGEAFF. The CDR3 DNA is TGCGCCAGCAGCCTCAACCCACCGACAGGGGAAGCTTTCTTT.

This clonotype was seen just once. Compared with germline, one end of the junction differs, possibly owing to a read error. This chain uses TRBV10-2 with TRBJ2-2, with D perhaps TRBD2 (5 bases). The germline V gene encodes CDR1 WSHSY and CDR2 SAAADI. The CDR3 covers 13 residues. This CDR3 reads CASGHGNDGELFF. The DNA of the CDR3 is TGCGCCAGCGGGCACGGGAACGACGGGGAGCTATTTTTT.

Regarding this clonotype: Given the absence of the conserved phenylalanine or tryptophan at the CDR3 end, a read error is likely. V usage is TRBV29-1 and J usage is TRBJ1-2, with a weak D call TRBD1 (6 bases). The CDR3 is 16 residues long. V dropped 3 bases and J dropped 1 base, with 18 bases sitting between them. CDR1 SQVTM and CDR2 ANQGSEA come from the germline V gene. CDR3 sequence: CSVELLTRQDNYGYTL. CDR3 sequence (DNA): TGCAGCGTTGAGCTACTTACCCGACAGGATAACTATGGCTACACCTTA.

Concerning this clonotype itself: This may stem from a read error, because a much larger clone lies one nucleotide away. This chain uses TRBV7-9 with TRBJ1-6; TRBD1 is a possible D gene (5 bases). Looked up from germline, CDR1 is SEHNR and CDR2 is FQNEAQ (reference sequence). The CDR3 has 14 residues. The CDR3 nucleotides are TGTGCCAACAGCTTAGAACGTGGGGGGGCACCCCTCCACTTT. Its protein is CANSLERGGAPLHF.